Here is one T cell receptor (beta chain) with its context. The target antigen is unknown. This sample stems from a study of cytotoxic CD8 clonotypes in ibrutinib-treated CLL. Sequencing was performed with immunoSEQ multiplex PCR; in TCRdb, only in-frame clones are kept and a portion is missing. The sample consists of 200,000 to 250,000 clones, about four fifths of them appearing once. Germline V gene data show CDR1 as MDHEN and CDR2 as SYDVKM. CDR3 length equals 12 residues. Trimming cost V 1 base and J 6 bases, with 3 bases left between them. Study-level findings and limits: Clonality showed a rise at ibrutinib response that reversed toward baseline at progression. Lymph node repertoires were not studied, and sampling times were unmatched.

This specimen consisted of PBMCs, obtained after 12 months of ibrutinib treatment. The sequence was obtained from a human donor with chronic lymphocytic leukemia. The chain links TRBV28 to TRBJ2-2, with no clear D. The CDR3 here is CASSLYSGELFF. The CDR3 DNA reads TGTGCCAGCAGTTTATATTCCGGGGAGCTGTTTTTT.